This TCR beta chain was obtained from a study of sequential checkpoint blockade in melanoma (dated by TCRdb to the late 2010s). Regarding the research as a whole: Patients were assigned by 1:1 randomization to either first-line nivolumab followed by ipilimumab (arm A) or ipilimumab followed by nivolumab (arm B). Maintenance nivolumab came after each of the two trial sequences. In about 80% of the matched pre- and post-treatment tumor biopsy pairs, both biopsies came from the same lesion. For 20 to 25 patients, matched tumor biopsies were obtained before treatment and at week 13, following single-agent nivolumab (arm A) or ipilimumab (arm B). DNA from 91 pretreatment melanoma tumor samples underwent TCRbeta immunosequencing.

The research as a whole found: Patients whose tumor T-cell fraction and clonality increased by week 13 were about 30 times more likely to achieve clinical benefit. The model for predicting response that combines TCR metrics with mutation burden needs to be validated in larger, independent patient cohorts. Within-arm analyses of tumor T-cell fraction were limited by small sample sizes and reduced statistical power. Tumor T-cell fraction and clonality were found to correlate with PD-L1 staining and CD8+ T-cell counts but not with mutational load. In the nivolumab-first arm (arm A), an association was found between pretreatment tumor TIL clonality and response (P = .04).

The treatment or condition label, read with the paper, signifies: randomized to nivolumab then ipilimumab (arm A) or the reverse (arm B). None of the trial patients had been given prior DNA-damaging chemotherapy. Samples were obtained from patients with melanoma enrolled in CheckMate 064, a randomized, open-label phase II trial of sequential checkpoint blockade. Genomic DNA from formalin-fixed paraffin-embedded (FFPE) tissue samples served as the input for tumor TCR sequencing. This clone is medium-sized (0.01 to 0.1%) in terms of sample share. It lacks a known antigen. Base qualities were left out, and no much larger clone turns up one base away. The immunoSEQ Assay was used to immunosequence TCRbeta CDR3 regions from genomic DNA. Prior to high-throughput sequencing, genomic DNA was amplified by bias-controlled multiplex PCR. Under the source paper's analysis protocol: To quantify the absolute abundance of each unique TCRbeta CDR3 region, the sequences were collapsed and filtered. Clonality, defined as 1 minus Pielou's evenness, was calculated using productive rearrangements only. Tumor T-cell fraction was calculated by normalizing TCRbeta template counts to the amount of usable DNA, which was estimated from several housekeeping genes. Clones with significantly greater frequencies in on-treatment versus baseline samples were identified using a previously published method. The source is immuneACCESS, and TCRdb retained only in-frame sequences with V and J called. Part of the clones is not carried over; for the studies checked, unresolved V genes explain less than half of this, and the remainder is unexplained. From that table come the V and J calls and clone size; the DNA was used to work out D and trimming. Counted in this sample were roughly 9,600 clones; 25% to 30% of them appeared once. 20% of the sample is held by the ten biggest clonotypes.

Between the V and J ends, shortened by 0 bases and 5 bases respectively, the junction contains 22 bases. The CDR3, cysteine through phenylalanine, is 19 amino acids long. Left in the record is the CDR3 DNA by itself, 57 bases read in frame from the first base. CDR1 and CDR2 (MNHGY, SAAAGT) derive from the germline V gene. The receptor was derived from a human donor with melanoma. The sequencing used tumor tissue (inferred from file names), collected from a patient given nivolumab and ipilimumab in sequence. Here the chain combines TRBV6-8 and TRBJ2-2, with TRBD1 tentatively as D gene (6 bases match). CDR3 region: CASSYSIQVTGLGTGELFF. The nucleotide sequence is given as TGTGCCAGCAGTTACTCGATCCAAGTGACAGGTTTGGGGACCGGGGAGCTGTTTTTT.